The rows below give T cell receptor beta chains drawn from one sample of a study of regulatory T cells in long-lasting Graves disease. Via MiXCR, TCRdb re-called the multiplex PCR reads, giving one row per CDR3 protein. The sample has 400,000 to 550,000 distinct CDR3 sequences, about 15% seen once. The same data also went into a second study, on T cells in Graves' hyperthyroidism and ophthalmopathy.

The sample consisted of peripheral blood mononuclear cells (PBMCs), taken at new diagnosis, from a patient treated with antithyroid drugs. The receptor set was obtained from a woman aged 30 to 39 with Graves disease. Both conserved end residues are part of each CDR3.

v_gene,j_gene,len,CDR3aa
TRBV3-1,TRBJ2-2,16,CASSTGVLAGTGELFF
TRBV7-2,TRBJ2-5,14,CASSFWTSKETQYF
TRBV5-1,TRBJ2-1,15,CASSLFSTSPNEQFF
TRBV3-1,TRBJ2-1,16,CASSHRWGSSYNEQFF
TRBV6-2/TRBV6-3,TRBJ2-1,14,CASKRTGSYNEQFF
TRBV19,TRBJ2-2,14,CASSMRQGVGELFF
TRBV2,TRBJ2-1,15,CASSPEGLAGVGQFF
TRBV7-9,TRBJ2-1,18,CASSSHLDDRGNYNEQFF
TRBV24-1,TRBJ2-1,15,CATSDLRESYNEQFF
TRBV10-3,TRBJ2-5,15,CAISADSGALETQYF
TRBV19,TRBJ2-7,14,CASSIGGTAYEQYF
TRBV28,TRBJ1-2,14,CASRLKRANYGYTF
TRBV30,TRBJ2-1,15,CAWSPGTSGYNEQFF